Listed below are T cell receptor beta chains from one sample, sequenced in a study of regulatory T cells in long-lasting Graves disease. Via MiXCR, TCRdb re-called the multiplex PCR reads, giving one row per CDR3 protein. The data show roughly 400,000 distinct CDR3 sequences, about 15% seen once. Another study also made use of these data, one on T cells in Graves' hyperthyroidism and ophthalmopathy.

Here the sequenced sample was peripheral blood mononuclear cells (PBMCs), taken at new diagnosis, from a patient treated with antithyroid drugs. The receptors derive from a woman in her thirties or forties with Graves disease. CDR3s include the opening cysteine and the closing phenylalanine or tryptophan. A D gene is named only where the DNA matches it firmly. For some rows the clone size is stated as once, few or many, or as a class when expanded; others skip it.

d_call	j_call	clone_size	v_call	cdr3_nt	cdr3_aa
TRBD2	TRBJ2-5	few	TRBV28	TGTGCCAGCAGTTTAGAAGGCGGCACTAGCGGGAGACAAGAGACCCAGTACTTC	CASSLEGGTSGRQETQYF
-	TRBJ2-3	once	TRBV9	TGTGCCAGCAGCCCAACGGGACGGAACGGCCTAAATACGCAGTATTTT	CASSPTGRNGLNTQYF
-	TRBJ2-1	few	TRBV9	TGTGCCAGCAGCGTACTAGGGGGGGGCTCCTACAATGAGCAGTTCTTC	CASSVLGGGSYNEQFF
-	TRBJ1-2	many	TRBV10-3	TGTGCCATCAGTGAAAGGGAGACAGATGGCTACACCTTC	CAISERETDGYTF
-	TRBJ2-5	-	TRBV30	TGTGCCTGGGTGGGGGACGCCCGAGAGACCCAGTACTTC	CAWVGDARETQYF
TRBD2	TRBJ2-1	many	TRBV6-1	TGTGCCAGCAGTCGCGGGAGGCCCCCCCTAAATGAGCAGTTCTTC	CASSRGRPPLNEQFF
-	TRBJ2-1	many	TRBV7-9	TGTGCCAGCAGCTTAGGCCTTGGAGTTGCAAACAATGAGCAGTTCTTC	CASSLGLGVANNEQFF
-	TRBJ1-6	few	TRBV24-1	TGTGCCACCAGTGATTCTGGGGGGCTTGATAATTCACCCCTCCACTTT	CATSDSGGLDNSPLHF
-	TRBJ1-2	many	TRBV12-3/TRBV12-4	TGTGCCAGCAGTCAAGGACACATCAACTATGGCTACACCTTC	CASSQGHINYGYTF
TRBD1	TRBJ1-5	few	TRBV10-2	TGCGCCAGCAGTCCGTCGACAGGGGGCGCGGGGCAGCCCCAGCATTTT	CASSPSTGGAGQPQHF
TRBD1	TRBJ1-5	many	TRBV10-3	TGTGCCATCAGCGGACAGGGGGATCAGCCCCAGCATTTT	CAISGQGDQPQHF
-	TRBJ1-1	many	TRBV11-3	TGTGCCAGCAAAGGACTTGGAGGAGACACTGAAGCTTTCTTT	CASKGLGGDTEAFF
TRBD2	TRBJ2-7	many	TRBV7-2	TGTGCCAGCAGCTTAGGGCTAGCGGAGATCTACGAGCAGTACTTC	CASSLGLAEIYEQYF
-	TRBJ2-7	many	TRBV2	TGTGCCAGCAGTGGTCTAGAGAACTACGAGCAGTACTTC	CASSGLENYEQYF
-	TRBJ2-2	few	TRBV7-9	TGTGCCAGCAGCCAAGCGCAAGGTGGAGCCCCTATGGGCACCGGGGAGCTGTTTTTT	CASSQAQGGAPMGTGELFF
-	TRBJ2-1	many	TRBV2	TGTGCCAGCAGTGTTCGTAGCGGCAATGAGCAGTTCTTC	CASSVRSGNEQFF
-	TRBJ1-2	many	TRBV4-1	TGCGCCAGCAGCCTTCGGATTCAAAATTATGGCTACACCTTC	CASSLRIQNYGYTF
-	TRBJ2-3	many	TRBV30	TGTGCCTGGGGGACCTACACAGATACGCAGTATTTT	CAWGTYTDTQYF
TRBD2	TRBJ2-1	many	TRBV20-1	TGCAGTGCTCAGAGCGGGAGCTTCAGCCCTGAGCAGTTCTTC	CSAQSGSFSPEQFF
-	TRBJ2-1	many	TRBV6-2/TRBV6-3	TGTGCCAGCAGTGAAATAGGGCACTCCTACAATGAGCAGTTCTTC	CASSEIGHSYNEQFF
TRBD2	TRBJ2-7	many	TRBV10-2	TGCGCCAGTTCTAGCGGGAGGGCCGAGTACGAGCAGTACTTC	CASSSGRAEYEQYF
-	TRBJ2-2	few	TRBV29-1	TGCAGCGTTGCCCCAGCCGGGGAGCTGTTTTTT	CSVAPAGELFF
-	TRBJ2-3	many	TRBV13	TGTGCCAGCAGCTTAGGCAGGGTGGAAGATACGCAGTATTTT	CASSLGRVEDTQYF
TRBD2	TRBJ2-1	-	TRBV4-3	TGCGCCAGCAGCTCCAGTCGAGGGCTAGCGGACAATGAGCAGTTCTTC	CASSSSRGLADNEQFF
TRBD1	TRBJ2-1	-	TRBV2	TGTGCCAGCAGGAACGACAGGGTTGGCAATGAGCAGTTCTTC	CASRNDRVGNEQFF
TRBD1	TRBJ1-2	many	TRBV12-3/TRBV12-4	TGTGCCAGCAGTACCGGTGACAGGGCCCTTGGCTACACCTTC	CASSTGDRALGYTF
-	TRBJ2-7	few	TRBV3-1	TGTGCCAGCAGCCAAGATACGGAGACGGCTAACTACGAGCAGTACTTC	CASSQDTETANYEQYF
TRBD2	TRBJ2-7	-	TRBV2	TGTGCCAGCAGCATCGACCGGGAGGGTTACAACTACGAGCAGTACTTC	CASSIDREGYNYEQYF
-	TRBJ1-1	many	TRBV19	TGTGCCAGTAGCCATAGGGGGGTTGGGGCTGAAGCTTTCTTT	CASSHRGVGAEAFF
TRBD1	TRBJ1-1	many	TRBV11-3	TGTGCCAGCAGCTTACAGGGGGTCTCTGAAGCTTTCTTT	CASSLQGVSEAFF
TRBD1	TRBJ2-7	many	TRBV2	TGTGCCAGCGAGAGGGGGACAGGTCCTGGCGAGCAGTACTTC	CASERGTGPGEQYF